Listed below are T cell receptor beta chains from one sample, sequenced in a study of cytomegalovirus exposure and HLA in healthy donors. The assay was immunoSEQ multiplex PCR, and TCRdb's table has in-frame clones only and misses some. The sample holds some 74,000 clones, roughly 93% seen once. Sequenced material: PBMCs. These TCRs come from a woman in her thirties in good health and CMV-seronegative. Both conserved end residues are part of each CDR3. D genes are given only for firm matches. Size values are once, few and many counts, or a class for expanded clones, and some rows have none.

V	D	size	J	DNA	CDR3
TRBV6-5	-	-	TRBJ2-7	TGTGCCAGCAGTTACTCGGGGCAGGGTCGGGACGAGCAGTACTTC	CASSYSGQGRDEQYF
TRBV6-5	TRBD1	-	TRBJ2-3	TGTGCCAGCAGTCCGAACGGACAGGGGGAAAAGTATTTT	CASSPNGQGEKYF
TRBV5-1	TRBD2	-	TRBJ2-3	TGCGCCAGCAGCCTAGGACTAGCGGGGGGCACAGATACGCAGTATTTT	CASSLGLAGGTDTQYF
TRBV6-5	-	-	TRBJ1-1	TGTGCCAGCAGCCCGGGGGGGGTCTTTGGCACTGAAGCTTTCTTT	CASSPGGVFGTEAFF
TRBV19	-	-	TRBJ2-6	TGTGCCAGTAGTATGGAGGGTACTGGGGCCAACGTCCTGACTTTC	CASSMEGTGANVLTF
TRBV7-2	TRBD2	once	TRBJ2-5	TGTGCCAGCAGCTCCTCCCCACTAGCGGGGCAAGAGACCCAGTACTTC	CASSSSPLAGQETQYF
TRBV4-2	TRBD2	-	TRBJ2-2	TGTGCCAGCAGCCCAGGACTAGCGGGCCGTAGCACCGGGGAGCTGTTTTTT	CASSPGLAGRSTGELFF
TRBV28	-	-	TRBJ1-3	TGTGCCAGCAGCGAAATCCTGAGCTCTGGAAACACCATATATTTT	CASSEILSSGNTIYF
TRBV30	-	-	TRBJ1-3	TGTGCCTGGAGCCAGGGTACTGGAAACACCATATATTTT	CAWSQGTGNTIYF
TRBV13	-	-	TRBJ1-2	TGTGCCAGCAGTTTTAGGAGAACGGGTGGCTACACCTTC	CASSFRRTGGYTF
TRBV30	-	-	TRBJ1-5	TGTGCCTGGAGTTGGGGGGGCAATCAGCCCCAGCATTTT	CAWSWGGNQPQHF
TRBV6-5	-	once	TRBJ2-5	TGTGCCAGCAGTCAGGGGATGACCCAGTACTTC	CASSQGMTQYF
TRBV7-9	-	-	TRBJ1-2	TGTGCCAGCAGCTCCGAACCACCACAAGGCTACACCTTC	CASSSEPPQGYTF
TRBV6-5	TRBD1	-	TRBJ2-2	TGTGCCAGCAGTCGGACAGGCACGAACACCGGGGAGCTGTTTTTT	CASSRTGTNTGELFF
TRBV6-5	TRBD1	-	TRBJ2-5	TGTGCCAGCCGACGATACCGGGACAGGCAAGAGACCCAGTACTTC	CASRRYRDRQETQYF
TRBV5-6	TRBD2	-	TRBJ2-7	TGTGCCAGCAGCTTGGAAAGCGGGGGGGCCTACGAGCAGTACTTC	CASSLESGGAYEQYF
TRBV28	-	-	TRBJ1-6	TGTGCCAGCAGTTTACAGGGCGGGAATAATTCACCCCTCCACTTT	CASSLQGGNNSPLHF
TRBV7-6	TRBD1	-	TRBJ2-1	TGTGCCAGCAGCTTAGGACAGGGCTATGAGCAGTTCTTC	CASSLGQGYEQFF
TRBV18	TRBD2	-	TRBJ2-3	TGTGCCAGCTCACGACTTTCTTATCTCGGACTAGCGGATAGCACAGATACGCAGTATTTT	CASSRLSYLGLADSTDTQYF
TRBV2	-	-	TRBJ1-5	TGTGCCAGCGCTTCACTTCAGGGCTTCAATCAGCCCCAGCATTTT	CASASLQGFNQPQHF
TRBV7-9	TRBD2	-	TRBJ2-2	TGTGCCAGCAGCTTTCCCGGACTAGCGGTGAACACCGGGGAGCTGTTTTTT	CASSFPGLAVNTGELFF
TRBV27	TRBD1	-	TRBJ1-1	TGTGCCAGCAGTAGGACAGGGCGGGCTTTCTTT	CASSRTGRAFF
TRBV27	TRBD1	-	TRBJ2-7	TGTGCCAGCAGTTGGCCTCCGGGACAGGGTTCGTTCGAGCAGTACTTC	CASSWPPGQGSFEQYF
TRBV7-6	-	-	TRBJ1-2	TGTGCCAGCAGCTTAGGACAGAACTATGGCTACACCTTC	CASSLGQNYGYTF
TRBV27	-	-	TRBJ2-7	TGTGCCAGCAGTTTAAACAGGGAGGGTGACGAGCAGTACTTC	CASSLNREGDEQYF
TRBV4-1	TRBD2	-	TRBJ2-7	TGCGCCAGCAGCCAGTTACTAGCGGGGGGCCTCTACGAGCAGTACTTC	CASSQLLAGGLYEQYF
TRBV28	-	-	TRBJ1-3	TGTGCCAGCAGTTTAGCAGCGCGGCTCTCTGGAAACACCATATATTTT	CASSLAARLSGNTIYF
TRBV6-1	-	-	TRBJ2-3	TGTGCCAGCAGAGGCCGGGCCGGGGACACAGATACGCAGTATTTT	CASRGRAGDTDTQYF
TRBV5-6	-	-	TRBJ1-2	TGTGCCAGCAGCCCCTCACAGGGCTATGGCTACACCTTC	CASSPSQGYGYTF
TRBV6-1	TRBD2	-	TRBJ2-3	TGTGCCAGCAGTGACGGACTCATAGCGGGAGCTCCCACAGATACGCAGTATTTT	CASSDGLIAGAPTDTQYF
TRBV19	TRBD2	-	TRBJ2-7	TGTGCCAGTAGTAGCGGCCTAGCGGGACCCTACGAGCAGTACTTC	CASSSGLAGPYEQYF
TRBV28	-	-	TRBJ2-1	TGTGCCAGCACCTTCTGGGACACCGAAAGGGATGAGCAGTTCTTC	CASTFWDTERDEQFF